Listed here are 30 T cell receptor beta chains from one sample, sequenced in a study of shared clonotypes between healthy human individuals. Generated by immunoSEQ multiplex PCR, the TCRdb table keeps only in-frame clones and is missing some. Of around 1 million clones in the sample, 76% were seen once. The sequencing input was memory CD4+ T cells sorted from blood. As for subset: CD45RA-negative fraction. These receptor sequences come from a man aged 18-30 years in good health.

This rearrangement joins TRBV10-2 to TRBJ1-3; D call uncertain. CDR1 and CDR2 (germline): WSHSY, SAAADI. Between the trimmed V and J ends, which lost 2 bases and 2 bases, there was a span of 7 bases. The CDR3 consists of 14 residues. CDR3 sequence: CASSEGRPGNTIYF. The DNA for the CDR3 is TGCGCCAGCAGTGAGGGACGACCTGGAAACACCATATATTTT.

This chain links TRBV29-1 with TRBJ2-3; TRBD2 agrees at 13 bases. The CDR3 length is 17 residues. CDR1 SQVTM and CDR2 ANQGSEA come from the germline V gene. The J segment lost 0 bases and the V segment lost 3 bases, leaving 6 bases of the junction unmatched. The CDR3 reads CSVDGTSGISSTDTQYF. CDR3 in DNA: TGCAGCGTTGACGGGACTAGCGGGATCTCTAGCACAGATACGCAGTATTTT.

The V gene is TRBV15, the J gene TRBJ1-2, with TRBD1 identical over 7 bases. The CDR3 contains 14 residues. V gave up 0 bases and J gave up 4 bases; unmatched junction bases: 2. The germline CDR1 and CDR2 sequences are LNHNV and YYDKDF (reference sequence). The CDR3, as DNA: TGTGCCACCAGCAGAGAAGGGGGCGCCTATGGCTACACCTTC. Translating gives CATSREGGAYGYTF.

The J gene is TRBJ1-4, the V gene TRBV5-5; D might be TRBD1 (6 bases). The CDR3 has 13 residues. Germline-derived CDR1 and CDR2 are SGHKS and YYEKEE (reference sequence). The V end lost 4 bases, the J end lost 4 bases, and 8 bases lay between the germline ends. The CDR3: CASSLRGNEKLFF. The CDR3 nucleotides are TGTGCCAGCAGCCTCAGGGGTAATGAAAAACTGTTTTTT.

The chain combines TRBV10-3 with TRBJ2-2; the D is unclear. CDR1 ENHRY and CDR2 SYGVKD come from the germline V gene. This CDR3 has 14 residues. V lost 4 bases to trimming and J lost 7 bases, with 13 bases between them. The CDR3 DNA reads TGTGCCATCAGTGCAGACTCCTTGGGCGGGGAGCTGTTTTTT. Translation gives CAISADSLGGELFF.

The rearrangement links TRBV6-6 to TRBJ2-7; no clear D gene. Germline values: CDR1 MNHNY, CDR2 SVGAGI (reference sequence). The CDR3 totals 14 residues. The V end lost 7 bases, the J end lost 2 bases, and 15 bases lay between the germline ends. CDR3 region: CASIQRAEPYEQYF. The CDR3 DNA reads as TGTGCCAGCATCCAACGGGCGGAACCCTACGAGCAGTACTTC.

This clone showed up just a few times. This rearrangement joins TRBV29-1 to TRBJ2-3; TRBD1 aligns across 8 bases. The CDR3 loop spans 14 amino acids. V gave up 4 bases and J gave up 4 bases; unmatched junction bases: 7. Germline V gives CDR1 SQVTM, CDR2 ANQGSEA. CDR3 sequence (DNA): TGCAGCGTTGCAGGGGGCTATGGCGCAGATACGCAGTATTTT. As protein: CSVAGGYGADTQYF.

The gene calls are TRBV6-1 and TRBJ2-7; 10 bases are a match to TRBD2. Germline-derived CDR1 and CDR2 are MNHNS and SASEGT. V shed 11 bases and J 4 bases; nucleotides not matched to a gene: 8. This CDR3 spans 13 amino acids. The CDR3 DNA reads TGTGCCGTAACCGGGACTAGCGATTACGAGCAGTACTTC. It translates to CAVTGTSDYEQYF.

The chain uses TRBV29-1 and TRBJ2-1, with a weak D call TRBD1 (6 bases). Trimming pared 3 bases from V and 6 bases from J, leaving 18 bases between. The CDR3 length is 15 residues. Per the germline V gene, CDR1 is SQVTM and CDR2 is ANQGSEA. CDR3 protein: CSVDGGRVLSNEQFF. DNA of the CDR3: TGCAGCGTTGATGGGGGCAGGGTACTCTCCAATGAGCAGTTCTTC.

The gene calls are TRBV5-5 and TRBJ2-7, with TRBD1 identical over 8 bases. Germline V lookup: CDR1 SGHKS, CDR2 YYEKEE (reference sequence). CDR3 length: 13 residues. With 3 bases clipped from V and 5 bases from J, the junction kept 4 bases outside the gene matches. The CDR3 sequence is CASSWTGSDEQYF. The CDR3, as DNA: TGTGCCAGCAGCTGGACAGGGAGCGACGAGCAGTACTTC.

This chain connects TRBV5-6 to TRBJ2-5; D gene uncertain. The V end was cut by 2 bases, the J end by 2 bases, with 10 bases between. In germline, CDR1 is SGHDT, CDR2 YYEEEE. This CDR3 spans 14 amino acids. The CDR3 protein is CASSFYSSQETQYF. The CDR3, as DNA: TGTGCCAGCAGCTTCTACAGTTCACAAGAGACCCAGTACTTC.

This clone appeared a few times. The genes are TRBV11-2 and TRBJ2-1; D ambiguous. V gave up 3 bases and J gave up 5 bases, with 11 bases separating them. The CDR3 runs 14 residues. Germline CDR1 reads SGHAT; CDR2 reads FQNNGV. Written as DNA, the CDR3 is TGTGCCAGCAGCTTCGTACGTACCGACAATGAGCAGTTCTTC. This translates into CASSFVRTDNEQFF. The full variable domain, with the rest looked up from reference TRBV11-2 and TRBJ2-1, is EAGVAQSPRYKIIEKRQSVAFWCNPISGHATLYWYQQILGQGPKLLIQFQNNGVVDDSQLPKDRFSAERLKGVDSTLKIQPAKLEDSAVYLCASSFVRTDNEQFFGPGTRLTVL.

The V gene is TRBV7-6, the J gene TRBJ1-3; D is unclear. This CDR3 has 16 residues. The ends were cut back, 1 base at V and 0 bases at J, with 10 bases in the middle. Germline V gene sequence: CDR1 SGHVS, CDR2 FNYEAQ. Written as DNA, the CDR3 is TGTGCCAGCAGCTTAGAAGGCCGGTTCTCTGGAAACACCATATATTTT. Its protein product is CASSLEGRFSGNTIYF.

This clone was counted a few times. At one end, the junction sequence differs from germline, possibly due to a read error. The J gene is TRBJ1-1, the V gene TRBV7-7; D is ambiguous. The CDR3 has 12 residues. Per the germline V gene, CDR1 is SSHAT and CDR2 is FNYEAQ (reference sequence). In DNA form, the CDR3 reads TGTGCTAGCAGCCCAATTTTGACTGAAGCTTTCTTT. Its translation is CASSPILTEAFF. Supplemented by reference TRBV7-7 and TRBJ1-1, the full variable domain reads GAGVSQSPRYKVTKRGQDVTLRCDPISSHATLYWYQQALGQGPEFLTYFNYEAQPDKSGLPSDRFSAERPEGSISTLTIQRTEQRDSAMYRCASSPILTEAFFGQGTRLTVV.

The CDR3 DNA is TGTGCCAGCAGTGAGCCACAGGGAACTAATGAAAAACTGTTTTTT. Protein sequence: CASSEPQGTNEKLFF. The gene calls are TRBV25-1 and TRBJ1-4; D perhaps matches TRBD1 (6 bases). CDR3 length: 15 amino acids. The V gene lost 3 bases and the J gene lost 1 base, with 9 bases spanning the gap. Germline V gene lookup returns CDR1 MGHDK and CDR2 SYGVNS.

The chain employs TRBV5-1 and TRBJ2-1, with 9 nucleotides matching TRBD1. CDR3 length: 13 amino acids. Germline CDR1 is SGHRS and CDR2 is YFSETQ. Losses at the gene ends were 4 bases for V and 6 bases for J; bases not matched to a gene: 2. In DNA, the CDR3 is TGCGCCAGCAGCCAGGGACAGGGCAATGAGCAGTTCTTC. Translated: CASSQGQGNEQFF.

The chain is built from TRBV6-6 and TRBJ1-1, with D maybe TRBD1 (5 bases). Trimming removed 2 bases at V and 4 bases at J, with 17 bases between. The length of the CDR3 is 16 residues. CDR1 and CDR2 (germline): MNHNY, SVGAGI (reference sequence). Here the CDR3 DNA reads TGTGCCAGCAGTTACCCGCAGGGAACCTTGGGCACTGAAGCTTTCTTT. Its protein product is CASSYPQGTLGTEAFF.

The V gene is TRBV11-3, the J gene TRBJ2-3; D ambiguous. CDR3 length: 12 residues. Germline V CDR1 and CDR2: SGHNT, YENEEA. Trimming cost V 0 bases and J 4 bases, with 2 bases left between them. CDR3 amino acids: CASSLDPDTQYF. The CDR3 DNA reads TGTGCCAGCAGCTTAGATCCAGATACGCAGTATTTT.

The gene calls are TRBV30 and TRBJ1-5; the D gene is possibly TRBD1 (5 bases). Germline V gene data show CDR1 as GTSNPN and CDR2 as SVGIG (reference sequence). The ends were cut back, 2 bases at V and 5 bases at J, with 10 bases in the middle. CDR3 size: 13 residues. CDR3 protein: CAWSREGYQPQHF. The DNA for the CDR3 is TGTGCCTGGAGTCGCGAGGGGTATCAGCCCCAGCATTTT.

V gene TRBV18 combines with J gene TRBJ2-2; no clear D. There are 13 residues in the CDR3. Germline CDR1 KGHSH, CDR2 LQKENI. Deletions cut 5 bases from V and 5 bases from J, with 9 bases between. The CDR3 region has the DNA TGTGCCAGCTCAATGGAACAAACCGGGGAGCTGTTTTTT. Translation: CASSMEQTGELFF.

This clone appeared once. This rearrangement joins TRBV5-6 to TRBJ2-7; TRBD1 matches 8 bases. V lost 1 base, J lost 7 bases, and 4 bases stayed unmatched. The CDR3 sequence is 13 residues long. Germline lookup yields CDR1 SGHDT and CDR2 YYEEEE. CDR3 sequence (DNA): TGTGCCAGCAGCTTGCAGGGGGCCTGGGAGCAGTACTTC. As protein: CASSLQGAWEQYF.

CDR3 in DNA: TGTGCCAGCAGTTACCCGACTAGCGGGAGTAGGGAGCAGTTCTTC. As protein: CASSYPTSGSREQFF. This chain joins TRBV6-6 and TRBJ2-1, with 12 nucleotides matching TRBD2. V was pared by 2 bases and J by 10 bases, with 6 bases of the junction left unmatched. In germline, CDR1 is MNHNY, CDR2 SVGAGI (reference sequence). CDR3 length: 15 residues.

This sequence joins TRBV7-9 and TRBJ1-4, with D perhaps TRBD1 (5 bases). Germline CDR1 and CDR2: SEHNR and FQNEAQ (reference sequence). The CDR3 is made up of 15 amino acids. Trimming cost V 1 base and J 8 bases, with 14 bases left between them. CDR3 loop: CASSLERRGIEKLFF. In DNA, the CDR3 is TGTGCCAGCAGCTTAGAGAGGCGGGGGATCGAAAAACTGTTTTTT.

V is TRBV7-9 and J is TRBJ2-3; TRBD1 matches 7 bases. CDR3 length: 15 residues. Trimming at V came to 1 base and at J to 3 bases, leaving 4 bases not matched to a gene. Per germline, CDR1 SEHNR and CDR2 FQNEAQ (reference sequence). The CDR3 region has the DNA TGTGCCAGCAGCTTAGTTGGGACAGAGACAGATACGCAGTATTTT. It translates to CASSLVGTETDTQYF.

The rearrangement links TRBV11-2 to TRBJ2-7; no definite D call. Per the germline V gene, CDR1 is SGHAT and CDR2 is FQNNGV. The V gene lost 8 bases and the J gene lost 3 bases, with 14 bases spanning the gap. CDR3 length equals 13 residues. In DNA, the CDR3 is TGTGCCAGCGCTAATTGGTCCCTCTACGAGCAGTACTTC. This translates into CASANWSLYEQYF.

The CDR3 bases are TGTGCCAGCAGCCCGAAGAAACAGGGCTACTATGGCTACACCTTC. Its protein product is CASSPKKQGYYGYTF. The V and J genes are TRBV5-6 and TRBJ1-2; D possibly corresponds to TRBD1 (6 bases). This CDR3 has 15 amino acids. CDR1 and CDR2 (germline): SGHDT, YYEEEE. V was shortened by 4 bases and J by 3 bases, with 16 bases between the two germline ends.

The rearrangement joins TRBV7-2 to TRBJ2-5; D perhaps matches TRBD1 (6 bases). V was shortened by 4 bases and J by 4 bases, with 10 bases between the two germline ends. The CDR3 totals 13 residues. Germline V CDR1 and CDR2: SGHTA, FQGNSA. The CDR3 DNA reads TGTGCCAGCAGCTCCTGGACAGTAGAGACCCAGTACTTC. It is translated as CASSSWTVETQYF.

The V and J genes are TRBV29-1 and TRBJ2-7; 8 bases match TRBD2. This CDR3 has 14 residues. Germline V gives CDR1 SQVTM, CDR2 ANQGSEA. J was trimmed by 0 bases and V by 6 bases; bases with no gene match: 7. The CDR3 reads CSVRGGGSSYEQYF. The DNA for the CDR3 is TGCAGCGTCCGTGGCGGGGGGAGCTCCTACGAGCAGTACTTC.

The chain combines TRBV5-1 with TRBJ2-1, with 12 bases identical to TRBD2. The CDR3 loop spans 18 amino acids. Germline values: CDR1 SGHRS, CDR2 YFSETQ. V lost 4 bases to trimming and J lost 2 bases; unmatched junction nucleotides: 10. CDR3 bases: TGCGCCAGCAGCCCCGACCAGACTAGCGGGAGCACCTACAATGAGCAGTTCTTC. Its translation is CASSPDQTSGSTYNEQFF.

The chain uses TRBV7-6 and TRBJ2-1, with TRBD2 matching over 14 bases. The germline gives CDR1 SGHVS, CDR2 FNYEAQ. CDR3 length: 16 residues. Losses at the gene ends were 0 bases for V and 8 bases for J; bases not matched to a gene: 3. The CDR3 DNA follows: TGTGCCAGCAGCTTAGCGGGACTAGCGGGAGTCTATGAGCAGTTCTTC. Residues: CASSLAGLAGVYEQFF.